This TCR beta chain was found in a study of cytomegalovirus exposure and HLA in healthy donors. The study's findings and limits: Most of the TCR beta V segments (in an earlier analysis) were productive either about 87% or about 30% of the time. A later examination showed that TCR association rates differed by HLA locus, with DRB1 most and HLA-C fewest.

Points on this clone: Its antigen is as yet unknown.

Researchers ran the PCR with 60 Vbeta and 13 Jbeta primers. TCRdb's copy holds only in-frame clones and misses some; the assay was immunoSEQ multiplex PCR. The data hold more than 95,000 clones, with 74% observed a single time. This TCR derives from a woman between 50 and 59 years old in good health and CMV-seropositive. The specimen sequenced was PBMCs.

The CDR3: CASSPSGGETQYF. For the CDR3, the DNA is TGTGCCAGCAGCCCCTCAGGGGGCGAGACCCAGTACTTC. The chain links TRBV7-2 to TRBJ2-5, with TRBD1 matching over 8 bases. Germline values: CDR1 SGHTA, CDR2 FQGNSA. The CDR3 sequence is 13 residues long. V shed 5 bases and J 5 bases; nucleotides not matched to a gene: 4.